Below, 25 T cell receptor beta chains from the same sample are listed, as sequenced in a study of blood T cells in healthy people across ages. Next came a second PCR, run for about 6 to 12 cycles, which used a sample-barcoded 5' primer along with a J-beta primer mix. TCRdb reprocessed the 5' RACE reads via MiXCR and lists one record per CDR3 protein. Of fewer than 2,000,000 distinct CDR3 sequences in the sample, about 39% are singletons; the top ten hold roughly 23%. Sequencing was done on a sample of blood. The receptors here all came from a human donor in good health.

This clonotype was seen only once. This chain uses TRBV5-5 with TRBJ2-1; possibly TRBD2 for D (6 bases). Trimming removed 1 base at V and 6 bases at J, with 23 bases between. The CDR3 contains 18 residues. Germline CDR1 and CDR2: SGHKS and YYEKEE (reference sequence). CDR3 sequence reads: CASSLRSPWDSTCNEQFF. The CDR3 DNA is TGTGCCAGCAGCTTGAGGTCCCCGTGGGACTCCACCTGCAATGAGCAGTTCTTC. Complete variable domain (other parts from reference TRBV5-5 and TRBJ2-1): DAGVTQSPTHLIKTRGQQVTLRCSPISGHKSVSWYQQVLGQGPQFIFQYYEKEERGRGNFPDRFSARQFPNYSSELNVNALLLGDSALYLCASSLRSPWDSTCNEQFFGPGTRLTVL.

This clonotype was seen a handful of times. The chain is built from TRBV6-6 and TRBJ2-2; D is unclear. The CDR3 has 13 residues. The germline V and J ends were trimmed by 6 bases and 2 bases, with 7 bases remaining between them. Germline values: CDR1 MNHNY, CDR2 SVGAGI (reference sequence). This CDR3 reads CASRNSNTGELFF. CDR3 coding DNA: TGTGCCAGCAGGAACAGCAACACCGGGGAGCTGTTTTTT.

This clonotype was detected a few times. This chain uses TRBV3-1 with TRBJ2-3, with no clear D. The CDR3 totals 13 residues. Trimming left V 1 base short and J 8 bases short, with 10 bases between. Germline CDR1 LGHDT, CDR2 YNNKEL (reference sequence). The CDR3 DNA reads TGTGCCAGCAGCCAAGGCGAGATCAGTACGCAGTATTTT. This translates into CASSQGEISTQYF.

The CDR3 is CASSSGDLGYTF. The CDR3 region has the DNA TGTGCCAGCAGCTCCGGGGACCTTGGCTACACCTTC. This sequence joins TRBV11-3 and TRBJ1-2, with D possibly being TRBD1 (5 bases). CDR1 and CDR2 from the germline V gene are SGHNT and YENEEA. This CDR3 has 12 amino acids. Trimming cost V 4 bases and J 7 bases, with 10 bases left between them. The whole variable domain, filled in from reference TRBV11-3 and TRBJ1-2, reads EAGVVQSPRYKIIEKKQPVAFWCNPISGHNTLYWYLQNLGQGPELLIRYENEEAVDDSQLPKDRFSAERLKGVDSTLKIQPAELGDSAVYLCASSSGDLGYTFGSGTRLTVV.

This clonotype appeared many times. The chain recombines TRBV29-1 with TRBJ2-3; no reliable D call. The V gene's germline CDR1 is SQVTM and CDR2 ANQGSEA. V gave up 6 bases and J gave up 4 bases, with 11 bases separating them. The CDR3 covers 12 residues. The CDR3 DNA follows: TGCAGCGTCAAACCCAGTGCAGATACGCAGTATTTT. Its translation is CSVKPSADTQYF.

The table lists this clonotype with a few counts. V gene TRBV7-2 combines with J gene TRBJ2-3; 7 bases agree with TRBD2. CDR1 SGHTA and CDR2 FQGNSA come from the germline V gene. This CDR3 has 15 amino acids. V was pared by 1 base and J by 10 bases, with 11 bases of the junction left unmatched. CDR3 loop: CASSLVRAGELPQYF. CDR3 coding DNA: TGTGCCAGCAGCTTAGTTCGGGCGGGGGAACTACCGCAGTATTTT.

The rearrangement uses TRBV6-1 and TRBJ1-2; TRBD1 matches at 7 bases. V lost 7 bases, J lost 4 bases, and 9 bases stayed unmatched. The CDR3 loop spans 14 amino acids. Per germline, CDR1 MNHNS and CDR2 SASEGT. The CDR3 sequence is CASMRQGMAYGYTF. In DNA form, the CDR3 reads TGTGCCAGCATGCGACAGGGTATGGCCTATGGCTACACCTTC.

The CDR3 DNA reads TGTGCCAGCAGCTACAAAACTAGCTTTAGGAATGAGCAGTTCTTC. Translated, it gives CASSYKTSFRNEQFF. The gene calls are TRBV3-1 and TRBJ2-1; D perhaps matches TRBD2 (6 bases). The V gene's germline CDR1 is LGHDT and CDR2 YNNKEL (reference sequence). The germline V and J ends were trimmed by 5 bases and 7 bases, with 18 bases remaining between them. This CDR3 comprises 15 residues.

V usage is TRBV6-2 or TRBV6-3 and J usage is TRBJ1-1, with 9 positions matching TRBD1. Trimming took 5 bases from V and 5 from J; bases not matched to a gene: 6. The CDR3 has 14 amino acids. The germline V gene encodes CDR1 MNHEY and CDR2 SVGEGT. The CDR3 region is CASSMDRGGTEAFF. CDR3 nucleotides: TGTGCCAGCAGTATGGACAGGGGAGGTACTGAAGCTTTCTTT.

The table lists this clonotype with a few counts. The genes are TRBV7-8 and TRBJ2-1; 9 positions match TRBD1. Per germline, CDR1 SGHVS and CDR2 FQNEAQ. The length of the CDR3 is 14 residues. Trimming took 8 bases from V and 7 from J; bases not matched to a gene: 9. The CDR3 DNA sequence: TGTGCCAGCGGAGAGACAGGGGGTCTTAATGAGCAGTTCTTC. Its protein product is CASGETGGLNEQFF.

This clonotype was observed a handful of times. The chain is built from TRBV2 and TRBJ2-1, with 8 bases identical to TRBD1. J gave up 7 bases and V 8 bases, and 13 bases lay outside the gene matches. The germline V gene encodes CDR1 SNHLY and CDR2 FYNNEI. This CDR3 has 15 amino acids. The CDR3 DNA is TGTGCCAGCGTCAGAACAGGGGGAGAGTGGAATGAGCAGTTCTTC. This codes for CASVRTGGEWNEQFF.

The chain links TRBV20-1 to TRBJ2-6; 8 nucleotides match TRBD1. V dropped 0 bases and J dropped 2; count of bases not matched to a gene: 3. This CDR3 spans 16 amino acids. Per the germline V gene, CDR1 is DFQATT and CDR2 is SNEGSKA (reference sequence). The CDR3 is CSARDLDRAGANVLTF. CDR3 bases: TGCAGTGCTAGAGACCTGGACAGGGCTGGGGCCAACGTCCTGACTTTC.

By share, this clonotype ranks as medium-sized. The chain joins TRBV6-6 to TRBJ2-5; 8 bases match TRBD1. The CDR3 has 14 residues. Germline V gene sequence: CDR1 MNHNY, CDR2 SVGAGI (reference sequence). J lost 4 bases, V lost 6 bases, and 7 bases had no gene match. Here the CDR3 reads CASSPGQGVETQYF. In DNA form, the CDR3 reads TGTGCCAGCAGCCCCGGACAGGGAGTAGAGACCCAGTACTTC.

This clonotype came up once. V and J are TRBV6-2 or TRBV6-3 and TRBJ2-3; no definite D call. V shed 0 bases and J shed 4 bases, with 8 bases lying between them. Per the germline V gene, CDR1 is MNHEY and CDR2 is SVGEGT. The length of the CDR3 is 14 residues. CDR3 residues: CASSYSLSPDTQYF. The CDR3 DNA sequence: TGTGCCAGCAGTTACTCTCTGAGTCCAGATACGCAGTATTTT.

This clonotype was seen only a few times. J is TRBJ2-6 and V is TRBV29-1; D not resolved. This CDR3 contains 13 residues. Per germline, CDR1 SQVTM and CDR2 ANQGSEA. V dropped 5 bases and J dropped 4 bases, with 9 bases sitting between them. The CDR3: CSVLFAGANVLTF. CDR3 DNA: TGCAGCGTTCTATTCGCCGGGGCCAACGTCCTGACTTTC.

The genes are TRBV11-2 and TRBJ2-7, with TRBD1 matching over 7 bases. This CDR3 has 16 amino acids. Germline V gives CDR1 SGHAT, CDR2 FQNNGV. V was pared by 5 bases and J by 1 base, with 11 bases of the junction left unmatched. CDR3 bases: TGTGCCAGCAGCCCTAGAGGGGACAGAACGTCCTACGAGCAGTACTTC. Translated, it gives CASSPRGDRTSYEQYF.

V gene TRBV7-2 combines with J gene TRBJ2-5; D remains unclear. CDR1 and CDR2 (germline): SGHTA, FQGNSA. CDR3 size: 13 residues. V was trimmed by 6 bases and J by 7 bases, leaving 15 bases between them. DNA of the CDR3: TGTGCCAGCAGGACCGGGCTCACGGGGACCCAGTACTTC. The encoded protein is CASRTGLTGTQYF. The entire variable domain, with the rest obtained from reference TRBV7-2 and TRBJ2-5, is as follows: GAGVSQSPSNKVTEKGKDVELRCDPISGHTALYWYRQSLGQGLEFLIYFQGNSAPDKSGLPSDRFSAERTGGSVSTLTIQRTQQEDSAVYLCASRTGLTGTQYFGPGTRLLVL.

The chain combines TRBV5-1 with TRBJ1-1, with unresolved D. The V end lost 0 bases, the J end lost 7 bases, and 13 bases lay between the germline ends. This CDR3 has 14 residues. CDR1 is SGHRS and CDR2 is YFSETQ in the germline V gene. As DNA, the CDR3 is TGCGCCAGCAGCTTGGAGACCCGTGGGGTTGAAGCTTTCTTT. Translated: CASSLETRGVEAFF.

The rearrangement uses TRBV7-2 and TRBJ2-3; possible D gene TRBD1, 8 bases. The length of the CDR3 is 12 residues. Trimming removed 5 bases at V and 14 bases at J, with 17 bases between. The germline gives CDR1 SGHTA, CDR2 FQGNSA. CDR3 protein: CASSGSGGGGYF. DNA for the CDR3: TGTGCCAGCAGCGGCTCAGGGGGCGGGGGGTATTTT.

The V and J genes are TRBV29-1 and TRBJ2-5; TRBD2 matches at 13 bases. Trimming at V came to 4 bases and at J to 4 bases, leaving 6 bases not matched to a gene. The germline V gene has CDR1 SQVTM and CDR2 ANQGSEA. The CDR3 sequence is 15 residues long. The DNA of the CDR3 is TGCAGCGTTGGTACCGGGACTAGCGGGGCAGAGACCCAGTACTTC. Translation: CSVGTGTSGAETQYF.

This clonotype was recorded many times. The chain joins TRBV5-1 to TRBJ2-1, with 13 nucleotides matching TRBD2. The germline gives CDR1 SGHRS, CDR2 YFSETQ. CDR3 size: 16 residues. Trimming cost V 4 bases and J 2 bases; bases outside gene matches: 3. The CDR3 sequence is CASSHGLAGAYNEQFF. CDR3 DNA sequence: TGCGCCAGCAGCCACGGACTAGCGGGGGCCTACAATGAGCAGTTCTTC.

This clonotype appeared a few times. This chain's CDR3 is CASSFLTGGGQPQHF. CDR3 coding DNA: TGTGCCAGCAGTTTCTTAACAGGGGGCGGTCAGCCCCAGCATTTT. This rearrangement joins TRBV28 to TRBJ1-5; 9 bases agree with TRBD1. CDR3 length equals 15 residues. The junction had 6 bases not matched to a gene; V was cut back by 3 bases and J by 6 bases. From germline, CDR1 is MDHEN and CDR2 SYDVKM. Filled out from reference TRBV28 and TRBJ1-5, the complete variable domain reads DVKVTQSSRYLVKRTGEKVFLECVQDMDHENMFWYRQDPGLGLRLIYFSYDVKMKEKGDIPEGYSVSREKKERFSLILESASTNQTSMYLCASSFLTGGGQPQHFGDGTRLSIL.

This clonotype has just a few counts. The J gene is TRBJ2-4, the V gene TRBV18, with 7 bases aligning to TRBD1. V was clipped by 0 bases and J by 6 bases; unmatched bases: 2. Germline-derived CDR1 and CDR2 are KGHSH and LQKENI. The CDR3 has 14 residues. The chain's CDR3 is CASSPPDRANIQYF. Here the CDR3 DNA reads TGTGCCAGCTCACCACCCGACAGGGCAAACATTCAGTACTTC.

The chain couples TRBV7-2 to TRBJ1-5; TRBD1 is a possible D gene (6 bases). The germline gives CDR1 SGHTA, CDR2 FQGNSA. The V end lost 6 bases, the J end lost 2 bases, and 17 bases lay between the germline ends. The CDR3 length is 16 residues. CDR3 sequence: CASSSGQGLGNQPQHF. In nucleotides, the CDR3 is TGTGCCAGCAGTTCCGGTCAGGGGCTTGGCAATCAGCCCCAGCATTTT.

V is TRBV25-1 and J is TRBJ2-7; a weak D match, TRBD2 (7 bases). V was clipped by 7 bases and J by 2 bases, with 27 bases between them. The CDR3 loop spans 18 amino acids. Germline-derived CDR1 and CDR2 are MGHDK and SYGVNS. The CDR3 nucleotides read TGTGCCAGCAAGGACGGTCTGCGGTGGCGGGGGCCGCCCTACGAGCAGTACTTC. Its protein is CASKDGLRWRGPPYEQYF.